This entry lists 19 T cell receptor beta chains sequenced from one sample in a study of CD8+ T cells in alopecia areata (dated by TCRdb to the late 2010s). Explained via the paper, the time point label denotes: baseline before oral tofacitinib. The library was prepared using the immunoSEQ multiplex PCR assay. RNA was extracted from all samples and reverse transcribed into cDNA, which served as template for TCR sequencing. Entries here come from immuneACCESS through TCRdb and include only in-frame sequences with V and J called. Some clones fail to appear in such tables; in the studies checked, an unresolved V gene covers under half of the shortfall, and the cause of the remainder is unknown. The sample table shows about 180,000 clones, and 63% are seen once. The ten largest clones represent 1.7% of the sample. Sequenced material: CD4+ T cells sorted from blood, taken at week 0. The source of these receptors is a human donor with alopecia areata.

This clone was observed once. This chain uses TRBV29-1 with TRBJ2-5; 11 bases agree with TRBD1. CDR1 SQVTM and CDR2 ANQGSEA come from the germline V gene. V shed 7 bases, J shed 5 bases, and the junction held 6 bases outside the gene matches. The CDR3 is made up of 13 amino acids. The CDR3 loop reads CSGTGGAGETQYF. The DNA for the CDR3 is TGCAGCGGGACAGGGGGCGCGGGTGAGACCCAGTACTTC. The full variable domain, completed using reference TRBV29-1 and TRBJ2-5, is SAVISQKPSRDICQRGTSLTIQCQVDSQVTMMFWYRQQPGQSLTLIATANQGSEATYESGFVIDKFPISRPNLTFSTLTVSNMSPEDSSIYLCSGTGGAGETQYFGPGTRLLVL.

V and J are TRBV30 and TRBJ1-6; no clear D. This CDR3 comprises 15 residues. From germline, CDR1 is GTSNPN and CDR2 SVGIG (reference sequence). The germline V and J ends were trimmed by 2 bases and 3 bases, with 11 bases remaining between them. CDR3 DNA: TGTGCCTGGAGTTACAGCCCAAACTATAATTCACCCCTCCACTTT. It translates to CAWSYSPNYNSPLHF.

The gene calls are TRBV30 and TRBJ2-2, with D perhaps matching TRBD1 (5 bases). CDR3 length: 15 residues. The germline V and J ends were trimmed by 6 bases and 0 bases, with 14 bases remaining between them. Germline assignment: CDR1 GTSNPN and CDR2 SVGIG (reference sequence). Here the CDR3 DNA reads TGTGCCTGCGTTATAGACAGAACGAACACCGGGGAGCTGTTTTTT. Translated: CACVIDRTNTGELFF.

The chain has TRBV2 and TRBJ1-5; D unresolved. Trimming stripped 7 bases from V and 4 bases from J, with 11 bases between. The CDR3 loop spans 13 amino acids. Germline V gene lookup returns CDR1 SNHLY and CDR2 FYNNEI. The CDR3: CASTDLMNQPQHF. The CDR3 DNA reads TGTGCCAGCACTGACCTAATGAATCAGCCCCAGCATTTT.

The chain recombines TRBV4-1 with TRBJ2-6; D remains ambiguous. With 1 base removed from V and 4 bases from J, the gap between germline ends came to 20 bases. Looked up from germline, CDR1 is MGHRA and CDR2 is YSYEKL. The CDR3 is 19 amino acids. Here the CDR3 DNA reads TGCGCCAGCAGCCAAGGGCACCGGACGGGTCTAGGCGGGGCCAACGTCCTGACTTTC. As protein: CASSQGHRTGLGGANVLTF.

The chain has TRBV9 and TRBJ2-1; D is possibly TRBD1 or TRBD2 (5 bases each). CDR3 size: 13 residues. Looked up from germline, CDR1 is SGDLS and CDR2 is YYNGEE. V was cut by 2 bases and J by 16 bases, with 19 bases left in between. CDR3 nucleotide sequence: TGTGCCAGCAGCGTTTCCGGGACCCCATCCATCTTCTTC. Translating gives CASSVSGTPSIFF.

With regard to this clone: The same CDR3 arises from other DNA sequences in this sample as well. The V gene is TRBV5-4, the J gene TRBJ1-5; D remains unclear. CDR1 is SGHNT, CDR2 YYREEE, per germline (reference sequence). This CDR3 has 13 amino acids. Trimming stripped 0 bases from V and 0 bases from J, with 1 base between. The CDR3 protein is CASSLDSNQPQHF. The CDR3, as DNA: TGTGCCAGCAGCTTGGATAGCAATCAGCCCCAGCATTTT.

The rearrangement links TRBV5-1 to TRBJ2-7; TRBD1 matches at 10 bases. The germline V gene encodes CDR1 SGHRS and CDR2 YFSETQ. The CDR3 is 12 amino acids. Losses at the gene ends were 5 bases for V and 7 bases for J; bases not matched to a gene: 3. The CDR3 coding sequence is TGCGCCAGCAGTGACAGGGGGCAAGAGCAGTACTTC. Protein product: CASSDRGQEQYF.

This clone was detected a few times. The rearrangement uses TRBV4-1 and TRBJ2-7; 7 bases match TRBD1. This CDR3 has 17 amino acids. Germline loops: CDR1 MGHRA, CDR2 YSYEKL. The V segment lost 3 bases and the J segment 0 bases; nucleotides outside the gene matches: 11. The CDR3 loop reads CASSHSKGTERSYEQYF. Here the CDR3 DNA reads TGCGCCAGCAGCCATTCTAAGGGGACAGAGCGCTCCTACGAGCAGTACTTC.

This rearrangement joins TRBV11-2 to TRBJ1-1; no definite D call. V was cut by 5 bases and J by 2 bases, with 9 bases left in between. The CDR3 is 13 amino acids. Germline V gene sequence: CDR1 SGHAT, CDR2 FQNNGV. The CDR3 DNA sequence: TGTGCCAGCAGCCTGAACCCCAACACTGAAGCTTTCTTT. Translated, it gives CASSLNPNTEAFF.

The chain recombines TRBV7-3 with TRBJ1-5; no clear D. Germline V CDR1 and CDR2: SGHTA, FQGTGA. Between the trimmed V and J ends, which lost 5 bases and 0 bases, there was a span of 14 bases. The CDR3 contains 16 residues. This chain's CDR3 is CASSPPGLYSNQPQHF. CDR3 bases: TGTGCCAGCAGCCCTCCCGGCCTCTATAGCAATCAGCCCCAGCATTTT.

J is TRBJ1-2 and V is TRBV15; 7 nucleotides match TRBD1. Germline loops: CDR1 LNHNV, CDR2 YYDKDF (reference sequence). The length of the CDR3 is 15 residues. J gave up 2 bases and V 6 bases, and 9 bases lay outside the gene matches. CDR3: CATSRQGGGNYGYTF. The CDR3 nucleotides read TGTGCCACCAGTCGACAGGGAGGGGGAAACTATGGCTACACCTTC.

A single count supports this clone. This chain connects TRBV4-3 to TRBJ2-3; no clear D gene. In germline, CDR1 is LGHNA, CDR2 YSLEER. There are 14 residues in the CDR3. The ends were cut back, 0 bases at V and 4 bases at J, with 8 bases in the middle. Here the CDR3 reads CASSQDRAADTQYF. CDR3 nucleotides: TGCGCCAGCAGCCAAGATAGGGCCGCAGATACGCAGTATTTT.

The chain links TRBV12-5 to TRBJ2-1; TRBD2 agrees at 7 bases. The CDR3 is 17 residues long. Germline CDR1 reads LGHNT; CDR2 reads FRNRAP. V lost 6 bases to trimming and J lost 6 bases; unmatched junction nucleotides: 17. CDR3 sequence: CASGLLLLAASLNEQFF. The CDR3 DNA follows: TGTGCTAGTGGCTTGCTTCTTCTAGCGGCCTCTCTCAATGAGCAGTTCTTC.

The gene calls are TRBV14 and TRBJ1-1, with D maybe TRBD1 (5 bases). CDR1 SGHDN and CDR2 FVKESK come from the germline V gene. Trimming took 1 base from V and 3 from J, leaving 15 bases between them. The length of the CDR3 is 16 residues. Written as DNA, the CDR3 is TGTGCCAGCAGCCAAGGGATTCGGGGCGGTGACACTGAAGCTTTCTTT. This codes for CASSQGIRGGDTEAFF.

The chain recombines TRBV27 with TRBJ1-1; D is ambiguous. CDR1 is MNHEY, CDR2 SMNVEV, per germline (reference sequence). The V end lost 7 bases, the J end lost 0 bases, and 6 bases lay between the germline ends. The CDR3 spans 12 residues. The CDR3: CASTGMNTEAFF. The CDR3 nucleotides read TGTGCCAGCACGGGCATGAACACTGAAGCTTTCTTT.

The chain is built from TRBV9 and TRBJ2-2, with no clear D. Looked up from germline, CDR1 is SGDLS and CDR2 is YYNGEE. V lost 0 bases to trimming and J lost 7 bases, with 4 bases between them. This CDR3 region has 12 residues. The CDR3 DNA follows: TGTGCCAGCAGCGTAGGGGTCGGGGAGCTGTTTTTT. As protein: CASSVGVGELFF.

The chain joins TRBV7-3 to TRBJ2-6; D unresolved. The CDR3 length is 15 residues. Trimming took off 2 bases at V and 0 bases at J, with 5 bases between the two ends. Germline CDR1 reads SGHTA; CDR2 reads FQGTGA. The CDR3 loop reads CASSLLSSGANVLTF. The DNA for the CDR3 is TGTGCCAGCAGCTTACTCTCCTCTGGGGCCAACGTCCTGACTTTC. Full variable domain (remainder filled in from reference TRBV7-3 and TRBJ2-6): GAGVSQTPSNKVTEKGKYVELRCDPISGHTALYWYRQSLGQGPEFLIYFQGTGAADDSGLPNDRFFAVRPEGSVSTLKIQRTERGDSAVYLCASSLLSSGANVLTFGAGSRLTVL.

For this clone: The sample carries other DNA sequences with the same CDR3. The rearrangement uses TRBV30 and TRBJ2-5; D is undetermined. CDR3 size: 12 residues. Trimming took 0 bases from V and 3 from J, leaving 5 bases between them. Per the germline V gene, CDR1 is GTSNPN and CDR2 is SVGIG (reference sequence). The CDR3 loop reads CAWSVGKETQYF. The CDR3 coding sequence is TGTGCCTGGAGTGTAGGTAAAGAGACCCAGTACTTC.